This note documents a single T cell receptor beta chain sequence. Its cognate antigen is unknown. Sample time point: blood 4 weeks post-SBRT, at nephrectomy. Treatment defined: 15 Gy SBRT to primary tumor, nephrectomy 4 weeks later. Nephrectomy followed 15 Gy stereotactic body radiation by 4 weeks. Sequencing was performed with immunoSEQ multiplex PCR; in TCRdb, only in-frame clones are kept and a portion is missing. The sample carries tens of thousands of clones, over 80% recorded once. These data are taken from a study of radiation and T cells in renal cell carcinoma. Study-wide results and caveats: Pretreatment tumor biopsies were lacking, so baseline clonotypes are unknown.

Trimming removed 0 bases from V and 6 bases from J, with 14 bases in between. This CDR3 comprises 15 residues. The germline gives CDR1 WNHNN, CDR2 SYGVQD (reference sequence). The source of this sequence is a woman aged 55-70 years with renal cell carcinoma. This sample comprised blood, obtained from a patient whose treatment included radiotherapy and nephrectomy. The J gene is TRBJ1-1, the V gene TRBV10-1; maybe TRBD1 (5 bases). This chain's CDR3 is CASSESKGTQAEAFF. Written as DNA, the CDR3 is TGCGCCAGCAGTGAGTCAAAGGGGACTCAGGCTGAAGCTTTCTTT.